This T cell receptor (beta chain) is from a study of blood T cell repertoires in COVID-19. V lost 6 bases to trimming and J lost 4 bases, with 16 bases between them. Germline CDR1 reads MDHEN; CDR2 reads SYDVKM. The CDR3 is 15 amino acids. Generated by immunoSEQ multiplex PCR, the TCRdb table keeps only in-frame clones and is missing some. This sample has about 56,000 clones; about 91% occur once, and the top ten carry about 46%. The sample consisted of peripheral blood. The receptor was derived from an older woman with COVID-19, enrolled during active disease. The J gene is TRBJ2-1, the V gene TRBV28; tentative D call: TRBD2 (6 bases). In nucleotides, the CDR3 is TGTGCCAGCAGAAATACAGCGGGTCAATACAATGAGCAGTTCTTC. Residues: CASRNTAGQYNEQFF. The full variable domain, in which reference TRBV28 and TRBJ2-1 provide the parts outside the CDR3, is DVKVTQSSRYLVKRTGEKVFLECVQDMDHENMFWYRQDPGLGLRLIYFSYDVKMKEKGDIPEGYSVSREKKERFSLILESASTNQTSMYLCASRNTAGQYNEQFFGPGTRLTVL.